A selection of T cell receptor beta chains follows, all from one sample in a study of blood T cell repertoires in COVID-19. Measured with immunoSEQ multiplex PCR; TCRdb has only the in-frame clones, and not every one. The profile shows roughly 460,000 clones, 70% to 90% of them singletons. Sequenced sample: peripheral blood. The receptors were gathered from a man aged 18 to 35 with COVID-19, enrolled during active disease. Both conserved end residues are part of each CDR3. The D gene is left open where the match is weak. Only some rows state a clone size, as once, few, many or a class for expanded clones.

D gene: .
clone size: .
J gene: TRBJ2-1
V gene: TRBV3-1/TRBV3-2
CDR3 protein: CASSPEGNEQFF
CDR3 DNA: TGTGCCAGCAGTCCCGAGGGCAATGAGCAGTTCTTC

D gene: TRBD1
clone size: .
J gene: TRBJ2-5
V gene: TRBV7-2
CDR3 protein: CASSLGQGRQETQYF
CDR3 DNA: TGTGCCAGCAGCTTAGGACAGGGGCGCCAAGAGACCCAGTACTTC

D gene: TRBD1
clone size: .
J gene: TRBJ1-1
V gene: TRBV6-4
CDR3 protein: CASSRTGGRGTEAFF
CDR3 DNA: TGTGCCAGCAGTCGGACAGGGGGCCGGGGCACTGAAGCTTTCTTT

D gene: TRBD1
clone size: .
J gene: TRBJ1-1
V gene: TRBV19
CDR3 protein: CASSRQGANTEAFF
CDR3 DNA: TGTGCCAGTAGCCGACAGGGGGCGAACACTGAAGCTTTCTTT

D gene: .
clone size: .
J gene: TRBJ2-7
V gene: TRBV19
CDR3 protein: CASSIARDYEQYF
CDR3 DNA: TGTGCCAGTAGTATAGCCAGGGACTACGAGCAGTACTTC

D gene: .
clone size: once
J gene: TRBJ1-5
V gene: TRBV24-1
CDR3 protein: CATSDRRVDSNQPQHF
CDR3 DNA: TGTGCCACCAGTGATCGGAGGGTAGATAGCAATCAGCCCCAGCATTTT

D gene: TRBD2
clone size: .
J gene: TRBJ2-1
V gene: TRBV19
CDR3 protein: CASSSAPQRESSEQFF
CDR3 DNA: TGTGCCAGTAGTAGTGCCCCCCAGCGGGAGTCCAGTGAGCAGTTCTTC

D gene: .
clone size: .
J gene: TRBJ1-5
V gene: TRBV2
CDR3 protein: CASSEQGKDNQPQHF
CDR3 DNA: TGTGCCAGCAGTGAACAGGGTAAGGACAATCAGCCCCAGCATTTT

D gene: TRBD1
clone size: few
J gene: TRBJ2-5
V gene: TRBV6-5
CDR3 protein: CASSYETGGVQYF
CDR3 DNA: TGTGCCAGCAGTTACGAGACAGGGGGGGTCCAGTACTTC

D gene: .
clone size: once
J gene: TRBJ2-1
V gene: TRBV2
CDR3 protein: CASSEEGRQFF
CDR3 DNA: TGTGCCAGCAGTGAAGAGGGGCGGCAGTTCTTC

D gene: TRBD1
clone size: .
J gene: TRBJ2-7
V gene: TRBV28
CDR3 protein: CASSSTGQGLRDEQYF
CDR3 DNA: TGTGCCAGCAGTTCAACCGGACAGGGACTCAGGGACGAGCAGTACTTC

D gene: TRBD1
clone size: .
J gene: TRBJ1-1
V gene: TRBV10-1
CDR3 protein: CASSRGTGRNTEAFF
CDR3 DNA: TGCGCCAGCAGTCGTGGGACAGGGCGAAACACTGAAGCTTTCTTT

D gene: TRBD1
clone size: .
J gene: TRBJ1-2
V gene: TRBV11-2
CDR3 protein: CASSLNALQGGYGYTF
CDR3 DNA: TGTGCCAGCAGCCTTAACGCGTTACAGGGGGGCTATGGCTACACCTTC

D gene: .
clone size: .
J gene: TRBJ1-3
V gene: TRBV5-1
CDR3 protein: CASSLAAGNTIYF
CDR3 DNA: TGCGCCAGCAGCTTGGCCGCTGGAAACACCATATATTTT

D gene: TRBD1
clone size: .
J gene: TRBJ2-2
V gene: TRBV14
CDR3 protein: CATGQGATGELFF
CDR3 DNA: TGTGCCACCGGACAGGGGGCCACCGGGGAGCTGTTTTTT

D gene: .
clone size: .
J gene: TRBJ2-7
V gene: TRBV14
CDR3 protein: CASSRTIFSYEQYF
CDR3 DNA: TGTGCCAGCAGCCGGACAATCTTCTCCTACGAGCAGTACTTC

D gene: TRBD2
clone size: .
J gene: TRBJ2-7
V gene: TRBV19
CDR3 protein: CASSKVGRAVEQYF
CDR3 DNA: TGTGCCAGTAGTAAGGTCGGGAGGGCCGTCGAGCAGTACTTC

D gene: .
clone size: .
J gene: TRBJ1-5
V gene: TRBV19
CDR3 protein: CASSPTLGFGQPQHF
CDR3 DNA: TGTGCCAGTAGCCCTACTCTAGGATTTGGGCAGCCCCAGCATTTT

D gene: .
clone size: few
J gene: TRBJ2-7
V gene: TRBV7-9
CDR3 protein: CASSLEAGRKEQYF
CDR3 DNA: TGTGCCAGCAGCTTAGAGGCGGGACGAAAGGAGCAGTACTTC

D gene: TRBD2
clone size: .
J gene: TRBJ2-3
V gene: TRBV19
CDR3 protein: CASSMRLAGDGDTQYF
CDR3 DNA: TGTGCCAGTAGTATGAGGTTGGCGGGGGACGGGGATACGCAGTATTTT

D gene: .
clone size: .
J gene: TRBJ2-5
V gene: TRBV5-6
CDR3 protein: CASIQRSGETQYF
CDR3 DNA: TGTGCCAGCATCCAGAGGAGCGGAGAGACCCAGTACTTC

D gene: TRBD1
clone size: .
J gene: TRBJ1-4
V gene: TRBV6-6
CDR3 protein: CASSLGQIGEKLFF
CDR3 DNA: TGTGCCAGCAGCCTGGGACAGATTGGGGAAAAACTGTTTTTT

D gene: .
clone size: .
J gene: TRBJ2-7
V gene: TRBV7-7
CDR3 protein: CASSLDLGTAYEQYF
CDR3 DNA: TGTGCTAGCAGCTTGGACTTAGGCACCGCCTACGAGCAGTACTTC

D gene: .
clone size: few
J gene: TRBJ1-5
V gene: TRBV2
CDR3 protein: CASTAGASQPQHF
CDR3 DNA: TGTGCCAGCACGGCAGGGGCTAGTCAGCCCCAGCATTTT

D gene: TRBD2
clone size: .
J gene: TRBJ2-5
V gene: TRBV3-1/TRBV3-2
CDR3 protein: CASSQGGLAGSPETQYF
CDR3 DNA: TGTGCCAGCAGCCAAGGGGGACTAGCGGGGAGCCCCGAGACCCAGTACTTC

D gene: .
clone size: .
J gene: TRBJ1-2
V gene: TRBV18
CDR3 protein: CASSPVTGTSYGYTF
CDR3 DNA: TGTGCCAGCTCACCAGTTACAGGTACTTCGTATGGCTACACCTTC

D gene: .
clone size: .
J gene: TRBJ1-2
V gene: TRBV6-5
CDR3 protein: CASSATGNYGYTF
CDR3 DNA: TGTGCCAGCAGCGCCACAGGGAACTATGGCTACACCTTC

D gene: .
clone size: .
J gene: TRBJ2-5
V gene: TRBV7-2
CDR3 protein: CASSLVSSQETQYF
CDR3 DNA: TGTGCCAGCAGCTTAGTTTCGAGCCAAGAGACCCAGTACTTC

D gene: TRBD1
clone size: .
J gene: TRBJ2-5
V gene: TRBV6-5
CDR3 protein: CASSRSRGIGETQYF
CDR3 DNA: TGTGCCAGCAGTCGTAGCAGGGGGATAGGAGAGACCCAGTACTTC

D gene: TRBD1
clone size: .
J gene: TRBJ2-2
V gene: TRBV2
CDR3 protein: CASTEGAGGNTGELFF
CDR3 DNA: TGTGCCAGCACCGAAGGGGCAGGGGGCAACACCGGGGAGCTGTTTTTT

D gene: .
clone size: .
J gene: TRBJ2-4
V gene: TRBV12-3/TRBV12-4
CDR3 protein: CASSSRNIQYF
CDR3 DNA: TGTGCCAGCAGCTCCAGAAACATTCAGTACTTC

D gene: .
clone size: .
J gene: TRBJ1-2
V gene: TRBV29-1
CDR3 protein: CSVGRGAGYTF
CDR3 DNA: TGCAGCGTTGGTCGAGGAGCTGGCTACACCTTC

D gene: .
clone size: .
J gene: TRBJ2-4
V gene: TRBV10-3
CDR3 protein: CAISVSLVEVTKNIQYF
CDR3 DNA: TGTGCCATCAGTGTCAGCCTGGTGGAGGTAACCAAAAACATTCAGTACTTC

D gene: .
clone size: .
J gene: TRBJ2-7
V gene: TRBV5-4
CDR3 protein: CASSLGMGPWDEQYF
CDR3 DNA: TGTGCCAGCAGCTTGGGAATGGGCCCCTGGGACGAGCAGTACTTC

D gene: .
clone size: once
J gene: TRBJ2-2
V gene: TRBV9
CDR3 protein: CASSPQERAGELFF
CDR3 DNA: TGTGCCAGCAGCCCACAGGAAAGGGCTGGGGAGCTGTTTTTT

D gene: .
clone size: .
J gene: TRBJ1-4
V gene: TRBV2
CDR3 protein: CASSEFRGGALSKLFF
CDR3 DNA: TGTGCCAGCAGTGAGTTTCGGGGGGGCGCGCTGAGCAAACTGTTTTTT

D gene: TRBD1
clone size: .
J gene: TRBJ2-2
V gene: TRBV24-1
CDR3 protein: CATSPGQVNTGELFF
CDR3 DNA: TGTGCCACCAGTCCGGGACAGGTGAACACCGGGGAGCTGTTTTTT

D gene: .
clone size: .
J gene: TRBJ2-7
V gene: TRBV11-3
CDR3 protein: CASSLQGYEQYF
CDR3 DNA: TGTGCCAGCAGCTTACAGGGCTACGAGCAGTACTTC

D gene: .
clone size: .
J gene: TRBJ1-2
V gene: TRBV7-9
CDR3 protein: CASIQASGYTF
CDR3 DNA: TGTGCCAGCATCCAGGCGAGTGGCTACACCTTC

D gene: TRBD1
clone size: few
J gene: TRBJ1-4
V gene: TRBV7-9
CDR3 protein: CASSLVGTGSEKLFF
CDR3 DNA: TGTGCCAGCAGCTTAGTCGGGACAGGGAGTGAAAAACTGTTTTTT

D gene: .
clone size: .
J gene: TRBJ2-3
V gene: TRBV29-1
CDR3 protein: CSVVGRNTDTQYF
CDR3 DNA: TGCAGCGTTGTGGGGAGAAACACAGATACGCAGTATTTT

D gene: TRBD2
clone size: .
J gene: TRBJ2-1
V gene: TRBV10-2
CDR3 protein: CASRLAGGHNEQFF
CDR3 DNA: TGCGCCAGCAGACTAGCGGGAGGCCACAATGAGCAGTTCTTC

D gene: TRBD2
clone size: .
J gene: TRBJ2-1
V gene: TRBV18
CDR3 protein: CASSPPSSLAGHEQFF
CDR3 DNA: TGTGCCAGCTCACCACCGAGCTCTCTAGCGGGGCATGAGCAGTTCTTC

D gene: TRBD1
clone size: few
J gene: TRBJ2-3
V gene: TRBV5-1
CDR3 protein: CASSLEGQGTDTQYF
CDR3 DNA: TGCGCCAGCAGCTTGGAGGGACAGGGCACAGATACGCAGTATTTT

D gene: TRBD2
clone size: few
J gene: TRBJ2-1
V gene: TRBV27
CDR3 protein: CASSPLASGRASEQFF
CDR3 DNA: TGTGCCAGCAGCCCTCTCGCTAGCGGGAGAGCTAGTGAGCAGTTCTTC

D gene: .
clone size: .
J gene: TRBJ1-6
V gene: TRBV9
CDR3 protein: CASSVAAGRNNSPLHF
CDR3 DNA: TGTGCCAGCAGCGTAGCGGCAGGGAGGAATAATTCACCCCTCCACTTT

D gene: TRBD1
clone size: .
J gene: TRBJ1-2
V gene: TRBV6-5
CDR3 protein: CAVRTGVYSNYGYTF
CDR3 DNA: TGTGCCGTGAGGACAGGGGTCTATTCGAACTATGGCTACACCTTC

D gene: TRBD1
clone size: once
J gene: TRBJ2-7
V gene: TRBV3-1/TRBV3-2
CDR3 protein: CASSRTGGFEQYF
CDR3 DNA: TGTGCCAGCAGTCGGACAGGGGGCTTCGAGCAGTACTTC

D gene: .
clone size: .
J gene: TRBJ1-2
V gene: TRBV6-1
CDR3 protein: CASSDRQGGRGYTF
CDR3 DNA: TGTGCCAGCAGTGACAGGCAGGGTGGCCGCGGCTACACCTTC

D gene: .
clone size: .
J gene: TRBJ1-5
V gene: TRBV27
CDR3 protein: CASSSNRVEGSNQPQHF
CDR3 DNA: TGTGCCAGCAGTTCAAACAGGGTAGAGGGTAGCAATCAGCCCCAGCATTTT

D gene: .
clone size: .
J gene: TRBJ2-2
V gene: TRBV2
CDR3 protein: CAIGGNTGELFF
CDR3 DNA: TGTGCCATCGGGGGGAACACCGGGGAGCTGTTTTTT

D gene: .
clone size: .
J gene: TRBJ2-3
V gene: TRBV2
CDR3 protein: CASSAGGGLSTDTQYF
CDR3 DNA: TGTGCCAGCAGTGCCGGCGGGGGCCTTAGCACAGATACGCAGTATTTT

D gene: .
clone size: .
J gene: TRBJ2-5
V gene: TRBV25-1
CDR3 protein: CASSEGRGGETQYF
CDR3 DNA: TGTGCCAGCAGTGAAGGCAGGGGCGGGGAGACCCAGTACTTC

D gene: TRBD2
clone size: .
J gene: TRBJ2-3
V gene: TRBV24-1
CDR3 protein: CATSDSGLAVRYTDTQYF
CDR3 DNA: TGTGCCACCAGTGATTCTGGACTAGCGGTACGCTACACAGATACGCAGTATTTT

D gene: .
clone size: .
J gene: TRBJ2-7
V gene: TRBV7-2
CDR3 protein: CASSWKTESSYEQYF
CDR3 DNA: TGTGCCAGCAGCTGGAAGACAGAGAGCTCCTACGAGCAGTACTTC

D gene: TRBD2
clone size: .
J gene: TRBJ2-1
V gene: TRBV19
CDR3 protein: CASSVRDSGGNEQFF
CDR3 DNA: TGTGCCAGTAGTGTCCGGGATAGCGGGGGGAATGAGCAGTTCTTC

D gene: .
clone size: .
J gene: TRBJ2-1
V gene: TRBV27
CDR3 protein: CASSSSTSPGSSYNEQFF
CDR3 DNA: TGTGCCAGCAGCTCCTCCACATCCCCCGGGAGCTCCTACAATGAGCAGTTCTTC

D gene: TRBD2
clone size: .
J gene: TRBJ2-1
V gene: TRBV4-1
CDR3 protein: CASSPGLAGDNEQFF
CDR3 DNA: TGCGCCAGCAGCCCTGGACTAGCGGGTGATAATGAGCAGTTCTTC

D gene: .
clone size: .
J gene: TRBJ2-3
V gene: TRBV11-3
CDR3 protein: CASSLEGWADPSSTDTQYF
CDR3 DNA: TGTGCCAGCAGCTTAGAAGGATGGGCCGACCCTTCGAGCACAGATACGCAGTATTTT